This T cell receptor (beta chain) came from a study of OX40 agonist ivuxolimab in advanced cancers. As for the study more broadly: The costimulatory receptor OX40 (CD134) was targeted by ivuxolimab, a fully human IgG2 agonistic monoclonal antibody. Intravenous ivuxolimab was administered to patients every 2 weeks at six dose levels: 0.01, 0.1, 0.3, 1.5, 3 and 10 mg/kg. Among the roughly 50 dose-escalation patients, some 20 had hepatocellular carcinoma, 15 or so melanoma, 9 renal cell carcinoma and 9 head and neck cancer. A male proportion of around 83% and a mean age of approximately 60 years, ranging from roughly 23 to 80, were recorded for the dose-escalation cohort. Prior anti-PD-1, anti-PD-L1 or anti-CTLA-4 therapy was permitted, and about 40% of dose-escalation patients had received checkpoint inhibitors. Three dose-escalation patients achieved partial responses, one with hepatocellular carcinoma and two with cutaneous melanoma. Peripheral TCRbeta sequencing was intended to test whether TCR sequence diversity was altered and clonal T-cell expansion was caused by ivuxolimab. The paper describes the monotherapy dose-escalation part (N ≈ 49 patients) of the phase I trial of ivuxolimab. General study outcomes and caveats: In the 0.1-3.0 mg/kg groups, partial responders were among the patients with the lowest normalized peripheral clonal expansion, particularly in CD8+ T cells. Low levels of normalized T-cell clonal expansion were also shown by some nonresponding patients. At doses of 0.1 to 3.0 mg/kg, clonal expansion of both CD4+ and CD8+ blood T cells was observed from baseline to week 6. Which antigens the clonally expanded peripheral T cells were specific for was not determined. On average, CD8+ T cells showed more expanded clones than CD4+ T cells after ivuxolimab.

Germline trimming amounts to 5 bases on V and 7 bases on J, with 5 as the count of junction bases outside the gene matches. Reading from cysteine to phenylalanine, the CDR3 counts 14 amino acids. Kept here is only the CDR3 DNA, which spans 42 bases and is read in frame from base 1. Per the germline V gene (reference sequence), MNHEY is the CDR1 and SMNVEV is the CDR2. Patients with autoimmune disease history or receiving systemic immunosuppression were excluded from the trial. In every dose cohort, peripheral blood was drawn for TCR sequencing at baseline, cycle 4 day 1, and cycle 7 day 1. Samples were obtained from an open-label, multicenter, first-in-human phase I dose-escalation trial of ivuxolimab. Adults with locally advanced or metastatic head and neck squamous cell, hepatocellular, melanoma or renal cell carcinoma were enrolled in the trial. Before TCR sequencing, CD4+ and CD8+ T cells were separately sorted from peripheral blood.

Genomic DNA was extracted from sorted cells for sequencing of the TCRbeta CDR3 region. The immunoSEQ Assay was used to sequence the TCRbeta CDR3 regions. TCRdb took this table from immuneACCESS and kept in-frame rearrangements with V and J called. Such tables lack part of the clones; where checked against another copy, unresolved V genes explain under half of the gap, and the rest is unexplained. The sample contains tens of thousands of clones, just over 85% of them found a single time. Over 0.7% of the sample goes to the ten largest clones. A remark on this clone: This receptor's antigen is unknown. No much larger clone is present one base from it, and per-base qualities are unavailable.

Rearrangement joined TRBV27 to TRBJ2-2; a stretch of 9 junction bases matches TRBD1. The sample consisted of CD4+ or CD8+ T cells sorted from blood, taken in a trial of the OX40 agonist ivuxolimab. This sequence originates from an adult with an advanced solid tumor such as melanoma, head and neck, liver or kidney cancer. CDR3 region: CASSTQGAVGELFF. The DNA sequence is given as TGTGCCAGCAGTACACAGGGGGCCGTCGGGGAGCTGTTTTTT.